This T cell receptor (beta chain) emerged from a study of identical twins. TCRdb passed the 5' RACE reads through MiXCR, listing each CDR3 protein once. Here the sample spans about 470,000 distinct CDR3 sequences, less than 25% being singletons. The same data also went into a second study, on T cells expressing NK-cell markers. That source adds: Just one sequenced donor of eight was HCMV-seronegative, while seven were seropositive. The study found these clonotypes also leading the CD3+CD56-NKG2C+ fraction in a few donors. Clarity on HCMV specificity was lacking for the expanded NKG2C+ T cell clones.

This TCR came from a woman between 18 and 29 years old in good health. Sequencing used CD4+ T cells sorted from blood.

The CDR3 DNA reads TGTGCCAGCAGCTTACAAGGACTTTCCTACGAGCAGTACTTC. Translation gives CASSLQGLSYEQYF. The chain has TRBV7-2 and TRBJ2-7; possible D gene TRBD2, 5 bases. The germline V gene has CDR1 SGHTA and CDR2 FQGNSA. V shed 2 bases and J shed 1 base, with 9 bases lying between them. The CDR3 spans 14 residues.